The source of this T cell receptor beta chain is a study of tumor-infiltrating lymphocytes in primary liver carcinoma. Study-wide context: Cases comprised patients with primary liver carcinoma who received surgical resection. Stage T1-T3 N0M0 tumors spanned about 4 to 11 cm.

Comment on this clonotype: The antigen remains undetermined.

Researchers drew blood RNA from unsorted whole blood and extracted germline DNA as well. Infection with HBV was chronic in patients; they were treatment-naive. The CDR3 totals 15 residues. Trimming removed 1 base from V and 5 bases from J, with 11 bases in between. Germline V gene lookup returns CDR1 PRHDT and CDR2 FYEKMQ (reference sequence). Study-wide findings and caveats: Tumor specimens were characterized by a significantly higher top-250-clone fraction than blood (p = 0.039).

Starting material of about 450 ng total RNA yielded TCR beta cDNA via a constant-region primer. Employing slightly modified ARM-PCR, three nested multiplex PCR rounds were run, and these gave rise to the TCR beta libraries. Investigators reported that the first two PCR rounds, at 10 cycles each, used TRBV1-TRBV30 forward primers with a C-beta reverse primer. MiXCR was run by TCRdb on the multiplex PCR reads, yielding one entry per CDR3 protein. The sample has about 180,000 distinct CDR3 sequences, 50% to 75% seen once. The clonotype originates from a man aged 40-49 years with primary liver carcinoma and hepatitis B virus infection. This chain links TRBV13 with TRBJ1-4, with D maybe TRBD1 (5 bases). Sequencing was carried out using peripheral blood. In nucleotides, the CDR3 is TGTGCCAGCAGCTTAGCCGGACGGGGGAATGAAAAACTGTTTTTT. As protein: CASSLAGRGNEKLFF. The full variable domain, with the rest looked up from reference TRBV13 and TRBJ1-4, is AAGVIQSPRHLIKEKRETATLKCYPIPRHDTVYWYQQGPGQDPQFLISFYEKMQSDKGSIPDRFSAQQFSDYHSELNMSSLELGDSALYFCASSLAGRGNEKLFFGSGTQLSVL.